This T cell receptor beta chain was observed in a study of tissue T cells after allogeneic stem cell transplantation. Produced via immunoSEQ multiplex PCR; TCRdb's table is partial and in-frame only. Seen here are roughly 6,000 clones, 45% to 55% observed once, and the top ten hold 7.8%. Study-level findings and limits: Across patients, clones rarely overlapped, yet motif clusters were shared tissue-specifically.

Time point indicated: mouse harvest day 7 after allogeneic transplant. Each mouse received 10^7 T-cell-depleted marrow cells plus 10^6 splenic CD5+ T cells by tail vein. Tissues came from B6→BALB/c major-mismatch GVHD mice at day 7 or 14. This CDR3 is 16 amino acids long. J lost 0 bases, V lost 4 bases, and 3 bases had no gene match. Germline values: CDR1 KGHPV, CDR2 FQNQEV (reference sequence). Comments on this clone: The antigen is undetermined. Germline and genes here are mouse. The missing CDR3 end, 1 residue past where the read stops, is filled in from the germline J gene.

The sequencing input was gut tissue. The clonotype was recovered from a female BALB/c mouse given C57BL/6 T cells with graft-versus-host disease after an allogeneic hematopoietic cell transplant. The rearrangement links TRBV26 to TRBJ2-2, with 9 bases lining up with TRBD1. This CDR3 is CASSPWDRANTGQLYF. Partial CDR3 DNA: TGTGCCAGCAGTCCGTGGGACAGGGCAAACACCGGGCAGCTCTAC.